One sample yielded the 7 T cell receptor beta chains listed below, sequenced in a study of T-cell memory formation after mild COVID-19. MiXCR, run by TCRdb on the 5' RACE reads, gives a single entry per CDR3 protein. The table shows roughly 280,000 distinct CDR3 sequences, with around 16% occurring only once. Sequencing used PBMCs or a T cell subset sorted from them (not recorded which). The receptors originated from a man between 18 and 35 years old who had mild COVID-19 (a few samples of this study predate the infection). Cell type and time point are not known.

The rearrangement uses TRBV6-2 or TRBV6-3 and TRBJ2-5, with D perhaps TRBD2 (5 bases). This CDR3 region has 12 residues. Trimming took off 6 bases at V and 5 bases at J, with 10 bases between the two ends. Per germline, CDR1 MNHEY and CDR2 SVGEGT. CDR3 sequence reads: CASSPGLETQYF. The CDR3 DNA reads as TGTGCCAGCAGCCCCGGACTGGAGACCCAGTACTTC.

This chain connects TRBV28 to TRBJ2-5; 11 bases are a match to TRBD2. V was clipped by 8 bases and J by 5 bases; unmatched bases: 10. CDR1 is MDHEN, CDR2 SYDVKM, per germline. CDR3 length: 15 residues. Here the CDR3 reads CASLAGGAESETQYF. The CDR3 nucleotides read TGTGCCAGCCTAGCGGGGGGCGCTGAGTCTGAGACCCAGTACTTC.

This clonotype occurred many times. The chain links TRBV7-9 to TRBJ2-7, with no clear D. Per germline, CDR1 SEHNR and CDR2 FQNEAQ (reference sequence). CDR3 size: 13 residues. Trimming took 5 bases from V and 0 from J, leaving 8 bases between them. CDR3 loop: CASSPDHSYEQYF. The DNA for the CDR3 is TGTGCCAGCAGCCCCGACCACTCCTACGAGCAGTACTTC.

V is TRBV28 and J is TRBJ2-2, with TRBD2 matching over 8 bases. Trimming took 8 bases from V and 3 from J; bases not matched to a gene: 11. Germline CDR1 MDHEN, CDR2 SYDVKM. The CDR3 runs to 16 residues. CDR3 region: CASGYEAGADTGELFF. DNA of the CDR3: TGTGCCAGCGGTTACGAAGCGGGGGCGGACACCGGGGAGCTGTTTTTT.

The J gene is TRBJ1-4, the V gene TRBV5-1; no clear D. The CDR3 sequence is 15 residues long. The V and J ends lost 0 bases and 3 bases respectively, with 9 bases between them. Germline assignment: CDR1 SGHRS and CDR2 YFSETQ. CDR3 sequence reads: CASSLERASNEKLFF. Here the CDR3 DNA reads TGCGCCAGCAGCTTGGAGAGAGCGTCTAATGAAAAACTGTTTTTT.

This clonotype has just a few counts. The rearrangement links TRBV11-2 to TRBJ1-2; no clear D gene. This CDR3 is built from 14 residues. The germline V and J ends were trimmed by 0 bases and 7 bases, with 12 bases remaining between them. Looked up from germline, CDR1 is SGHAT and CDR2 is FQNNGV. The CDR3 loop is CASSLDSGMLGYTF. The CDR3, as DNA: TGTGCCAGCAGCTTAGATTCCGGCATGCTTGGCTACACCTTC.

V is TRBV29-1 and J is TRBJ2-5, with D perhaps matching TRBD1 or TRBD2 (5 bases each). V was pared by 5 bases and J by 1 base, with 20 bases between. Germline V gene sequence: CDR1 SQVTM, CDR2 ANQGSEA. This CDR3 is built from 16 residues. The CDR3 here is CSVSGALIPSQETQYF. CDR3 in DNA: TGCAGCGTTTCCGGGGCCCTCATACCATCCCAAGAGACCCAGTACTTC.